The rows below give T cell receptor beta chains drawn from one sample of a study of CD8 T cells in ankylosing spondylitis. MiXCR was run by TCRdb on the 5' RACE reads, yielding one entry per CDR3 protein. Of around 140,000 distinct CDR3 sequences in the sample, over 10% were seen once. Sequencing was done on a sample of blood, either unsorted or a sorted T cell fraction (not recorded which). Receptors were obtained from a female donor with ankylosing spondylitis or in good health (not recorded which). Both conserved end residues are part of each CDR3. D genes are given only for firm matches. Clone size is shown for a subset of rows, as once, few, many or a class of expanded clone.

J	D	size	V	CDR3	DNA
TRBJ1-1	NA	many	TRBV7-2	CASSFRQNTEAFF	TGTGCCAGCAGCTTCAGACAGAACACTGAAGCTTTCTTT
TRBJ2-3	TRBD2	many	TRBV5-1	CASSLGGLATDTQYF	TGCGCCAGCAGCTTGGGGGGACTAGCGACAGATACGCAGTATTTT
TRBJ2-1	NA	many	TRBV5-1	CASSLGTVSYNEQFF	TGCGCCAGCAGCTTGGGGACAGTCTCCTACAATGAGCAGTTCTTC
TRBJ1-1	NA	many	TRBV3-1	CASSQAGTEAFF	TGTGCCAGCAGCCAAGCAGGCACTGAAGCTTTCTTT
TRBJ1-1	NA	many	TRBV27	CASSSAATGTFF	TGTGCCAGCAGTTCAGCGGCTACGGGAACTTTCTTT
TRBJ2-3	NA	many	TRBV7-3	CASSIVGSTDTQYF	TGTGCCAGCAGCATAGTAGGAAGCACAGATACGCAGTATTTT
TRBJ1-3	NA	many	TRBV12-3/TRBV12-4	CASAIGNTIYF	TGTGCCAGCGCGATTGGAAACACCATATATTTT
TRBJ1-2	NA	NA	TRBV7-8	CASSFPDGDGYTF	TGTGCCAGCAGCTTTCCGGACGGAGATGGCTACACCTTC
TRBJ1-6	NA	few	TRBV28	CASTGGKSPLHF	TGTGCCAGCACGGGGGGCAAATCACCCCTCCACTTT
TRBJ1-3	NA	many	TRBV6-1	CASIGGYSSGNTIYF	TGTGCCAGCATCGGGGGATATAGCTCTGGAAACACCATATATTTT
TRBJ2-6	NA	many	TRBV3-1	CASCQATGLRGANVLTF	TGTGCCTCCTGCCAAGCGACAGGCCTAAGGGGGGCCAACGTCCTGACTTTC
TRBJ1-2	TRBD1	many	TRBV5-1	CASSGGDRAANGYTF	TGCGCCAGCAGCGGTGGCGACAGGGCGGCAAATGGCTACACCTTC
TRBJ1-1	NA	many	TRBV28	CASRAHTNTEAFF	TGTGCCAGCAGGGCCCATACGAACACTGAAGCTTTCTTT
TRBJ2-3	TRBD2	many	TRBV2	CANTGLAGVGTDTQYF	TGTGCCAACACCGGACTAGCGGGAGTAGGAACAGATACGCAGTATTTT
TRBJ2-1	NA	many	TRBV18	CASSPPGVTSEQFF	TGTGCCAGCTCACCCCCGGGAGTCACAAGTGAGCAGTTCTTC
TRBJ1-4	TRBD1	many	TRBV12-3/TRBV12-4	CASSRDRFGPGSNEKLFF	TGTGCCAGCTCCCGGGACAGGTTTGGGCCCGGCTCTAATGAAAAACTGTTTTTT
TRBJ1-2	TRBD1	many	TRBV29-1	CSVDRLDRGYGYTF	TGCAGCGTAGACCGTTTGGACAGGGGTTATGGCTACACCTTC
TRBJ2-1	NA	many	TRBV18	CASSGASSYNEQFF	TGTGCCAGCTCAGGGGCAAGCTCCTACAATGAGCAGTTCTTC
TRBJ2-1	NA	NA	TRBV11-2	CASSLVWLAGGNEQFF	TGTGCCAGCAGCTTAGTATGGCTAGCCGGGGGCAATGAGCAGTTCTTC
TRBJ1-1	NA	many	TRBV3-1	CASSPRTGVTEAFF	TGTGCCAGCAGCCCCCGGACGGGAGTCACTGAAGCTTTCTTT